This passage covers 20 T cell receptor beta chains from one sample sequenced in a study of identical twins. Each CDR3 protein is one row after TCRdb ran MiXCR on the 5' RACE reads. Counted here are 500,000 to 650,000 distinct CDR3 sequences, around 7.5% occurring once; the ten biggest clones make up roughly 1.6%. Separately, the same data were catalogued under a study of yellow fever vaccine responses in identical twins.

Source material: PBMCs. The source is a woman aged 18 to 35 in good health.

This clonotype was seen a handful of times. J is TRBJ2-5 and V is TRBV27; TRBD2 might be the D (6 bases). This CDR3 is 17 amino acids long. The germline V and J ends were trimmed by 6 bases and 2 bases, with 22 bases remaining between them. Looked up from germline, CDR1 is MNHEY and CDR2 is SMNVEV (reference sequence). The CDR3 coding sequence is TGTGCCAGCAGGCCAGGGCGAGGGGCGCGGGGTCAAGAGACCCAGTACTTC. Protein product: CASRPGRGARGQETQYF.

This clonotype was recorded many times. The chain uses TRBV4-1 and TRBJ2-1, with 11 nucleotides matching TRBD2. Germline V gene data show CDR1 as MGHRA and CDR2 as YSYEKL. The CDR3 sequence is 15 residues long. The J segment lost 9 bases and the V segment lost 10 bases, leaving 14 bases of the junction unmatched. Written as DNA, the CDR3 is TGCGCCACCACCAAGCAAGGGACTAGCGGCATTGAGCAGTTCTTC. Its protein is CATTKQGTSGIEQFF.

This clonotype was observed at least ten times. The J gene is TRBJ1-5, the V gene TRBV12-3 or TRBV12-4; D may be TRBD1 (6 bases). The CDR3 is made up of 13 amino acids. V lost 7 bases, J lost 4 bases, and 11 bases lay in between. The CDR3 sequence is CASKGERNQPQHF. For the CDR3, the DNA is TGTGCCAGCAAGGGGGAACGAAATCAGCCCCAGCATTTT.

There are many counts of this clonotype. The chain recombines TRBV29-1 with TRBJ2-7; D is unclear. Germline CDR1 reads SQVTM; CDR2 reads ANQGSEA. The V gene lost 3 bases and the J gene lost 3 bases, with 12 bases spanning the gap. The CDR3 loop spans 13 amino acids. Here the CDR3 reads CSVDKDGNYEQYF. CDR3 coding DNA: TGCAGCGTTGACAAGGACGGCAACTACGAGCAGTACTTC.

This chain connects TRBV28 to TRBJ2-1; either TRBD1 or TRBD2 may fit D (6 bases each). V was trimmed by 1 base and J by 2 bases, leaving 12 bases between them. The V gene's germline CDR1 is MDHEN and CDR2 SYDVKM. The CDR3 length is 16 residues. CDR3 amino acids: CASSLSGGLAYNEQFF. CDR3 in DNA: TGTGCCAGCAGTTTATCTGGGGGGCTAGCCTACAATGAGCAGTTCTTC.

This chain uses TRBV7-9 with TRBJ1-4, with 8 bases that match TRBD1. Germline V CDR1 and CDR2: SEHNR, FQNEAQ (reference sequence). The V and J ends lost 4 bases and 5 bases, in that order; junction bases with no gene match: 9. The CDR3 runs to 16 residues. The CDR3 DNA reads as TGTGCCAGCAGCTCGTCCAACAGGGGGAGGAATGAAAAACTGTTTTTT. Protein: CASSSSNRGRNEKLFF.

The chain is built from TRBV20-1 and TRBJ1-3; D is unresolved. Germline V gives CDR1 DFQATT, CDR2 SNEGSKA (reference sequence). The CDR3 loop spans 14 amino acids. V was shortened by 2 bases and J by 0 bases, with 8 bases between the two germline ends. The CDR3 spells CSARSHFSGNTIYF. Here the CDR3 DNA reads TGCAGTGCTAGAAGTCACTTCTCTGGAAACACCATATATTTT.

This clonotype was seen at least ten times. The chain carries TRBV7-9 and TRBJ2-7, with 7 bases identical to TRBD1. The ends lost 3 bases at V and 5 bases at J; junction bases unmatched: 10. The CDR3 has 15 residues. In germline, CDR1 is SEHNR, CDR2 FQNEAQ (reference sequence). The CDR3 bases are TGTGCCAGCAGCTTGGTCTCACAGGGGTTCAACGAGCAGTACGTC. This sequence encodes CASSLVSQGFNEQYV.

The table lists this clonotype with a few counts. V usage is TRBV11-1 and J usage is TRBJ2-1; 8 bases agree with TRBD2. The V gene end was trimmed by 2 bases and the J gene end by 1 base; junction bases not matched to a gene: 13. The CDR3 has 19 amino acids. CDR1 is SGHAT, CDR2 FQDESV, per germline (reference sequence). The CDR3 spells CASSLLGGRPPISYNEQFF. In DNA, the CDR3 is TGTGCCAGCAGCTTATTGGGCGGGAGGCCACCAATATCCTACAATGAGCAGTTCTTC.

The chain links TRBV20-1 to TRBJ2-4; D ambiguous. Germline CDR1 and CDR2: DFQATT and SNEGSKA (reference sequence). The V and J ends lost 4 bases and 0 bases respectively, with 16 bases between them. The CDR3 is made up of 16 amino acids. In nucleotides, the CDR3 is TGCAGTGCTAAGAGACAAGACTCTATAGCCAAAAACATTCAGTACTTC. Translation gives CSAKRQDSIAKNIQYF.

This clonotype turned up a few times. V and J are TRBV10-3 and TRBJ2-5; 8 nucleotides align to TRBD2. Germline lookup yields CDR1 ENHRY and CDR2 SYGVKD. Trimming at V came to 2 bases and at J to 1 base, leaving 0 bases not matched to a gene. There are 14 residues in the CDR3. The CDR3 sequence: CAISEAGGQETQYF. In nucleotides, the CDR3 is TGTGCCATCAGTGAGGCGGGGGGCCAAGAGACCCAGTACTTC.

The chain uses TRBV18 and TRBJ2-1; 9 positions match TRBD2. Germline V gene lookup returns CDR1 KGHSH and CDR2 LQKENI. The junction had 16 bases not matched to a gene; V was cut back by 2 bases and J by 8 bases. The CDR3 extends over 18 amino acids. CDR3 amino acids: CASSPVPRGGRAADEQFF. The CDR3 coding sequence is TGTGCCAGCTCACCAGTACCCCGGGGCGGGAGGGCCGCAGATGAGCAGTTCTTC.

This clonotype was observed at least ten times. The V call is TRBV7-9, the J call TRBJ1-3; tentatively, D is TRBD1 (5 bases). CDR1 and CDR2 (germline): SEHNR, FQNEAQ (reference sequence). The V gene lost 5 bases and the J gene lost 2 bases, with 10 bases spanning the gap. This CDR3 has 14 amino acids. CDR3 sequence: CASSLGDPGNTIYF. In DNA, the CDR3 is TGTGCCAGCAGCCTTGGGGACCCTGGAAACACCATATATTTT.

In its sample, this clonotype was seen a few times. The chain carries TRBV29-1 and TRBJ2-7; 8 bases are shared with TRBD2. Germline assignment: CDR1 SQVTM and CDR2 ANQGSEA. This CDR3 spans 13 amino acids. Losses at the gene ends were 6 bases for V and 2 bases for J; bases not matched to a gene: 6. The CDR3 sequence: CSVETSDTYEQYF. The CDR3 region has the DNA TGCAGCGTCGAGACTAGCGATACCTACGAGCAGTACTTC.

There are many counts of this clonotype. This chain uses TRBV20-1 with TRBJ1-1, with a tentative D call TRBD1 (5 bases). Germline CDR1 DFQATT, CDR2 SNEGSKA (reference sequence). The CDR3 is 14 residues long. V gave up 3 bases and J gave up 4 bases, with 15 bases separating them. The CDR3 loop is CSASGESGGTEAFF. DNA of the CDR3: TGCAGTGCTAGTGGGGAGAGCGGGGGCACTGAAGCTTTCTTT.

This clonotype was counted at least ten times. The chain has TRBV4-1 and TRBJ1-1; TRBD1 matches 9 bases. The V and J ends lost 6 bases and 4 bases, in that order; junction bases with no gene match: 3. The CDR3 extends over 13 amino acids. Per the germline V gene, CDR1 is MGHRA and CDR2 is YSYEKL. Here the CDR3 DNA reads TGCGCCAGCAGACAGACAGGGGGCACTGAAGCTTTCTTT. Its protein is CASRQTGGTEAFF.

This clonotype was detected only a few times. CDR3 region: CRPGLAGGRSTDTQYF. The CDR3 region has the DNA TGCAGGCCTGGGCTAGCGGGGGGGCGGAGCACAGATACGCAGTATTTT. This chain links TRBV20-1 with TRBJ2-3; 12 positions agree with TRBD2. Germline V gives CDR1 DFQATT, CDR2 SNEGSKA (reference sequence). The CDR3 is 16 residues long.

The V gene is TRBV2, the J gene TRBJ1-1; the D is unclear. Trimming took off 6 bases at V and 0 bases at J, with 11 bases between the two ends. Germline values: CDR1 SNHLY, CDR2 FYNNEI. The CDR3 runs to 14 residues. CDR3 in DNA: TGTGCCAGCAGGTCACAGAATATGAACACTGAAGCTTTCTTT. It codes for CASRSQNMNTEAFF.

The chain is built from TRBV7-6 and TRBJ1-1; 7 nucleotides line up with TRBD1. The V gene end was trimmed by 4 bases and the J gene end by 3 bases; junction bases not matched to a gene: 8. This CDR3 is built from 15 residues. From germline, CDR1 is SGHVS and CDR2 FNYEAQ. The DNA of the CDR3 is TGTGCCAGCAGCTCCCTCCAGGGGGGGGACACTGAAGCTTTCTTT. Its protein is CASSSLQGGDTEAFF.

This clonotype has more than one count but fewer than ten. The chain carries TRBV12-3 or TRBV12-4 and TRBJ2-5; D is perhaps TRBD1 or TRBD2 (5 bases each). V lost 4 bases and J lost 5, with 17 bases in between. This CDR3 has 15 amino acids. The CDR3 bases are TGTGCCAGCAGTTCTCACCTGACGGGGCGGGAGACCCAGTACTTC. Encoded protein: CASSSHLTGRETQYF.